This T cell receptor (beta chain) was recovered during a study of shared clonotypes between healthy human individuals. Trimming shortened V by 3 bases and J by 6 bases, and 10 bases separated the two germline ends. Per the germline V gene, CDR1 is GTSNPN and CDR2 is SVGIG (reference sequence). CDR3 length: 12 residues. Generated by immunoSEQ multiplex PCR, the TCRdb table keeps only in-frame clones and is missing some. The sample has more than 500,000 clones, 95% to 96% seen once. This receptor was taken from a woman younger than 45 in good health. Material: naive CD4+ T cells sorted from blood. Noted subset: CD45RA+ positively selected. The chain has TRBV30 and TRBJ2-3; D ambiguous. The CDR3 spells CAWRPTADTQYF. In DNA form, the CDR3 reads TGTGCCTGGAGGCCAACAGCTGATACGCAGTATTTT.